This TCR beta chain stems from a study of identical twins. As to this clonotype: The antigen is unknown.

Template switching added a universal primer site, and cDNA bore unique molecular identifiers. One entry per CDR3 protein, called by TCRdb with MiXCR from the 5' RACE reads. The table shows more than 400,000 distinct CDR3 sequences, with 15% occurring only once. The V and J ends lost 5 bases and 3 bases, in that order; junction bases with no gene match: 8. The CDR3 consists of 16 residues. From germline, CDR1 is MDHEN and CDR2 SYDVKM. General study results and limits: Within cord blood, abundant beta clonotypes carried fewer insertions, but memory repertoires showed no such trend. It was possible that invariant MAIT and iNKT cells partly confounded the zero-insertion analyses. Among beta out-of-frame sequences, excess sharing between twins appeared weaker.

The sample was also reused in another study, on yellow fever vaccine responses in identical twins.

This clonotype originated in a woman younger than 30 in good health. The chain couples TRBV28 to TRBJ1-5, with 9 bases fitting TRBD1. Sequencing input: CD4+ T cells sorted from blood. CDR3 protein: CASSETGTGPNQPQHF. The DNA for the CDR3 is TGTGCCAGCAGTGAGACCGGGACAGGGCCCAATCAGCCCCAGCATTTT. Complete variable domain (other parts from reference TRBV28 and TRBJ1-5): DVKVTQSSRYLVKRTGEKVFLECVQDMDHENMFWYRQDPGLGLRLIYFSYDVKMKEKGDIPEGYSVSREKKERFSLILESASTNQTSMYLCASSETGTGPNQPQHFGDGTRLSIL.